This T cell receptor (beta chain) was recorded in a study of T cells in localized non-small cell lung cancer. TCRdb keeps only in-frame clones here, not all; method: immunoSEQ multiplex PCR. The repertoire consists of tens of thousands of clones, with 85% to 90% occurring once and the leading ten covering 20% to 25%. The CDR3 is made up of 14 amino acids. V was cut by 4 bases and J by 2 bases, with 11 bases left in between. CDR1 and CDR2 (germline): SGHVS, FQNEAQ. The sequence derives from a woman aged 35-70 years with stage I squamous cell lung carcinoma. Sequencing used peripheral blood, obtained before any cancer treatment. The chain carries TRBV7-8 and TRBJ2-5; tentative D call: TRBD2 (6 bases). The CDR3 DNA reads as TGTGCCAGCAGCTCGCCGGGACTTCAAGAGACCCAGTACTTC. Translation: CASSSPGLQETQYF.